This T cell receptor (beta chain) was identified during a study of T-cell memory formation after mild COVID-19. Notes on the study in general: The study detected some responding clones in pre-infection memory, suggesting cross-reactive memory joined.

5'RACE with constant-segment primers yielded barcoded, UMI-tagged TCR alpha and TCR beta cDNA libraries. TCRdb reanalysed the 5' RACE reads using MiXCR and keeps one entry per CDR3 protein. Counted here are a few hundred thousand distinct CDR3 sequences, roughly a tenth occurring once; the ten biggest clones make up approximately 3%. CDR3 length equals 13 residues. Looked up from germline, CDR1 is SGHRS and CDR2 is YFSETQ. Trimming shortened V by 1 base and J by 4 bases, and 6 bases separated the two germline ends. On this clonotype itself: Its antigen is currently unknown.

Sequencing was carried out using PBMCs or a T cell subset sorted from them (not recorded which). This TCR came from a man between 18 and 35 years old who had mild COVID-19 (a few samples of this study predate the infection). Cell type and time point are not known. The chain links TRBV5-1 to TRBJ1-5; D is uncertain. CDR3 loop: CASSLSFNQPQHF. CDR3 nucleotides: TGCGCCAGCAGCTTGTCCTTTAATCAGCCCCAGCATTTT.